This entry concerns a single T cell receptor (beta chain). V was shortened by 11 bases and J by 4 bases, with 15 bases between the two germline ends. This CDR3 contains 13 residues. CDR1 and CDR2 (germline): MNHEY, SMNVEV (reference sequence). This sample is part of a study of T cell responses to AZD1222 COVID-19 vaccine. Sequencing used immunoSEQ multiplex PCR; TCRdb keeps in-frame clones, though not all of them. The sample gives some 99,000 clones, around 90% of which show up once; roughly 13% is in the top ten. The material was peripheral blood, obtained on day 0 of MenACWY control vaccination. The chain carries TRBV27 and TRBJ2-1, with D maybe TRBD2 (5 bases). The TCR originated in an adult in good health. The CDR3 region is CAARGLGYNEQFF. For the CDR3, the DNA is TGTGCCGCCCGGGGTTTAGGGTACAATGAGCAGTTCTTC.